The present T cell receptor (beta chain) was sequenced within a study of blood T cell repertoires in COVID-19 (dated by TCRdb to 2020 to 2022). For the wider study: Samples covering the acute and convalescent phases of COVID-19 were provided by collaborators in the United States, Italy and Spain. The material from the prospective study consisted of cDNA or gDNA derived from T cells, B-cell-depleted T cells, or PBMCs. Deeply sampled blood TCRbeta repertoires from subjects exposed to, actively infected with, or recovered from COVID-19 were included in the dataset. The repertoires were made available in a free public database intended to serve as a resource for research on the immune response to SARS-CoV-2. The samples were drawn from the first 160 participants of the ongoing ImmuneRACE study and from 1,254 subjects provided by 6 global collaborators. Sample metadata almost always included a de-identified subject ID, COVID-19 status, age in years and sex. Where available, HLA class I and class II types were taken from metadata supplied by the sample provider and were not determined by assay-based typing. Summary of the overall study and its limitations: The quantity of clinical and demographic metadata differed by source and by participant and was supplied without curation.

TCRbeta CDR3 regions were amplified from genomic DNA using the immunoSEQ Assay, a bias-controlled multiplex PCR. For the original study's pipeline: Within the assay, amplification of reference gene primers was used to estimate how many nucleated cells each sample contained. To quantify the absolute abundance of each unique TCRbeta CDR3 rearrangement, sequence reads were collapsed and filtered. For each sample, productive Simpson clonality was calculated as the square root of Simpson's diversity index over productive rearrangements. TCRdb holds this immuneACCESS table with in-frame rearrangements only. Some clones are missing; in checked studies, unresolved V genes explain under half, and the rest has no known cause. V and J calls and clone size are given by that table; D and trimming were obtained from the DNA. Counted in this sample were a few hundred thousand clones; just under 90% of them appeared once. Around 1.9% of the sample rests with the top ten.

One collaborating source in Seattle enrolled patients during active infection and followed them longitudinally through the course of disease. Whole blood was collected in K2EDTA tubes by collaborating institutions according to the institutions' own protocols. For TCRbeta analysis, collaborator samples were shipped as frozen whole blood, as isolated PBMCs, or as DNA extracted from either sample type. V is clipped by 5 bases and J by 0 bases, and the sequence between their germline boundaries is 16 bases long. There are 16 amino acids in the CDR3, from cysteine to phenylalanine inclusive. CDR3 DNA is the only sequence kept; it has 48 bases, read in frame from the first base. Via the germline V gene (reference sequence), CDR1 is SEHNR and CDR2 FQNEAQ. Regarding this clone: Its specific antigen is unknown. Base qualities are not recorded, but no much larger clone differs from it by a single base.

Sequences were obtained from peripheral blood. The chain links TRBV7-9 with TRBJ1-1; perhaps TRBD1 is the D gene, with 5 bases matching. The receptor was derived from a woman aged 25-40 years with COVID-19, enrolled during active disease. The sequence in DNA is TGTGCCAGCAGCCCCTTTAGGGGCGCCATGAACACTGAAGCTTTCTTT. Protein translation: CASSPFRGAMNTEAFF.